This TCR beta chain derives from a study of chemoradiotherapy in HPV16-positive cancers. As for the study in general: Functional T-cell assays on two HPV16-positive patients' cells defined candidate HPV-specific clones and common TCR motifs.

To note about this clone: Its antigen is unidentified.

The table came from immunoSEQ multiplex PCR; TCRdb's copy has only in-frame clones and leaves some out. The sample includes around 62,000 clones, about 90% seen only once; the top ten take just over 4%. General study points: The functional HPV-specific definition rests on just two HPV16-positive patients. Better recurrence-free survival went with HPV-responsive T-cell expansion in HPV16-positive patients. Candidate HPV-specific clones and E7-related TCR motifs grew in tumor during treatment.

The CDR3 sequence is 13 residues long. V gave up 7 bases and J gave up 6 bases, with 18 bases separating them. Germline V gene sequence: CDR1 SQVTM, CDR2 ANQGSEA. V gene TRBV29-1 combines with J gene TRBJ1-2; tentatively, D is TRBD1 (5 bases). This receptor was obtained from a human donor with HPV-associated anogenital cancer. This specimen consisted of blood, obtained from a patient who underwent chemoradiotherapy. The CDR3 region has the DNA TGCAGCGAAGGGGACGGTCGGGAGGATGGCTACACCTTC. Translated: CSEGDGREDGYTF.